This TCR beta chain was captured by sequencing in a study of cytomegalovirus exposure and HLA in healthy donors. Turning to the study itself: Findings of an earlier analysis included 90 million to 120 million unique TCR beta sequences from 190 million or so T cells. General study findings and limits: When the data were analyzed later, several of the most significant clusters appeared to be linked to common viral pathogens.

Use of 60 Vbeta and 13 Jbeta primers characterized the PCR. The protocol was immunoSEQ multiplex PCR, while the TCRdb copy is restricted to in-frame clones and leaves out a portion. The top ten clones hold about 3% of a sample with over 150,000 clones, approximately 70% of them seen once. Turning to this clone: Its antigen is not known.

From germline, CDR1 is SGHDT and CDR2 YYEEEE. V was trimmed by 4 bases and J by 7 bases, leaving 9 bases between them. This CDR3 is 12 amino acids long. This rearrangement joins TRBV5-6 to TRBJ1-5; the D gene is possibly TRBD1 (5 bases). Sample: PBMCs. This TCR derives from a woman in her twenties or thirties in good health and CMV-seropositive. The CDR3 spells CASSQGYQPQHF. CDR3 DNA: TGTGCCAGCAGCCAGGGATACCAGCCCCAGCATTTT.